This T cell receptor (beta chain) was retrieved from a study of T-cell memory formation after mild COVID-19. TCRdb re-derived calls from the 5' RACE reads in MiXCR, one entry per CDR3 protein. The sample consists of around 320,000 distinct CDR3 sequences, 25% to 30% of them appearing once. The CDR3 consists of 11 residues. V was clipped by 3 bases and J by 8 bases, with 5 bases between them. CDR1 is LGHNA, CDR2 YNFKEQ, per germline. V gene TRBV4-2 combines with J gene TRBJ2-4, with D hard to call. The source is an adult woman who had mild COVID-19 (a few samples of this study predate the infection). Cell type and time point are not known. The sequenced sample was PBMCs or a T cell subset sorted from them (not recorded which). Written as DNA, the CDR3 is TGTGCCAGCAGCCATGCGGACATTCAGTACTTC. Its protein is CASSHADIQYF.